Each of the 25 T cell receptor beta chains below was sequenced from the same sample in a study of T-cell reconstitution after alpha-beta-depleted transplantation in children. It was with unique molecular identifiers that the TCRbeta library was prepared. TCRdb re-called the PCR reads through MiXCR, storing one row per CDR3 protein. The sample has just over 350,000 distinct CDR3 sequences, about an eighth seen once. The material was PBMCs, obtained from the stem cell graft. The origin of the receptors is a human donor who donated a stem cell graft to a child with Fanconi anemia.

The chain carries TRBV12-3 or TRBV12-4 and TRBJ2-3; D is unresolved. Trimming shortened V by 8 bases and J by 4 bases, and 16 bases separated the two germline ends. This CDR3 has 14 amino acids. The CDR3 DNA follows: TGTGCCAGCTCGGTCCTACCGGGTGCAGATACGCAGTATTTT. It translates to CASSVLPGADTQYF.

V and J are TRBV10-3 and TRBJ1-2; TRBD1 aligns across 7 bases. The ends lost 3 bases at V and 7 bases at J; junction bases unmatched: 8. The germline CDR1 and CDR2 sequences are ENHRY and SYGVKD. This CDR3 is 14 amino acids long. The CDR3 DNA follows: TGTGCCATCAGTGACCTACGACAGGGTTTTGGCTACACCTTC. It yields the protein CAISDLRQGFGYTF.

This clonotype was counted ten times or more. As DNA, the CDR3 is TGTGCCAGCAGCTTATTCTCGGGGCCAGGAGAGACCCAGTACTTC. It is translated as CASSLFSGPGETQYF. The rearrangement links TRBV7-2 to TRBJ2-5; D is tentatively TRBD1 or TRBD2 (5 bases each). The germline V gene has CDR1 SGHTA and CDR2 FQGNSA. Trimming pared 2 bases from V and 4 bases from J, leaving 14 bases between. The CDR3 has 15 residues.

This clonotype was seen a handful of times. The chain employs TRBV5-6 and TRBJ1-3; 7 positions agree with TRBD1. Germline loops: CDR1 SGHDT, CDR2 YYEEEE. CDR3 size: 16 residues. J lost 3 bases, V lost 4 bases, and 10 bases had no gene match. The CDR3 coding sequence is TGTGCCAGCAGCGGGATGGACAGGCCAATTGGAAACACCATATATTTT. It yields the protein CASSGMDRPIGNTIYF.

This clonotype was seen repeatedly, ten times or more. The chain links TRBV12-3 or TRBV12-4 to TRBJ1-2, with D perhaps matching TRBD1 (6 bases). This CDR3 comprises 14 residues. V was trimmed by 3 bases and J by 3 bases, leaving 11 bases between them. In DNA, the CDR3 is TGTGCCAGCAGTTTCACAGGGAGCGACTATGGCTACACCTTC. Amino acid sequence: CASSFTGSDYGYTF.

The rearrangement uses TRBV9 and TRBJ2-5; D is tentatively TRBD1 or TRBD2 (6 bases each). The CDR3 extends over 15 amino acids. The germline V and J ends were trimmed by 3 bases and 5 bases, with 17 bases remaining between them. Germline-derived CDR1 and CDR2 are SGDLS and YYNGEE. CDR3 residues: CASSARGERAETQYF. The CDR3 nucleotides read TGTGCCAGCAGCGCGAGGGGGGAGCGGGCCGAGACCCAGTACTTC.

Many counts were recorded for this clonotype. The J gene is TRBJ2-7, the V gene TRBV6-2 or TRBV6-3, with unresolved D. The V gene lost 1 base and the J gene lost 7 bases, with 17 bases spanning the gap. The CDR3 has 15 residues. Per germline, CDR1 MNHEY and CDR2 SVGEGT. The CDR3 DNA reads TGTGCCAGCAGTTACTTGTCACCGGGCCGTTGGGAGCAGTACTTC. Protein sequence: CASSYLSPGRWEQYF.

The chain recombines TRBV20-1 with TRBJ2-5; 7 nucleotides align to TRBD1. V lost 2 bases to trimming and J lost 0 bases; unmatched junction nucleotides: 3. Germline loops: CDR1 DFQATT, CDR2 SNEGSKA (reference sequence). The CDR3 has 14 residues. The CDR3 bases are TGCAGTGCTAGACGGGACAGCAACCAAGAGACCCAGTACTTC. Translation: CSARRDSNQETQYF.

This clonotype came up many times. The V and J genes are TRBV20-1 and TRBJ1-2; 7 bases fit TRBD1. The CDR3 spans 15 residues. V shed 0 bases, J shed 6 bases, and the junction held 10 bases outside the gene matches. Germline V gives CDR1 DFQATT, CDR2 SNEGSKA (reference sequence). CDR3 sequence (DNA): TGCAGTGCTAGAGAGGAGGGGGCCCCGGGCGATGGCTACACCTTC. Its translation is CSAREEGAPGDGYTF.

In this sample, this clonotype turned up many times. The V gene is TRBV12-3 or TRBV12-4, the J gene TRBJ1-1; D may be TRBD1 (6 bases). The CDR3 has 13 residues. The V and J ends lost 3 bases and 11 bases respectively, with 16 bases between them. DNA for the CDR3: TGTGCCAGCAGTTTTGAGCGGGGGCGTGTGGCTTTCTTT. Its protein is CASSFERGRVAFF.

The chain combines TRBV4-3 with TRBJ2-2; TRBD2 is a possible D gene (5 bases). Germline V lookup: CDR1 LGHNA, CDR2 YSLEER. Trimming removed 0 bases from V and 7 bases from J, with 9 bases in between. The length of the CDR3 is 14 residues. CDR3: CASSQDARGGELFF. Here the CDR3 DNA reads TGCGCCAGCAGCCAAGACGCCCGGGGCGGGGAGCTGTTTTTT.

The V gene is TRBV12-3 or TRBV12-4, the J gene TRBJ1-2; D might be TRBD1 (5 bases). The CDR3 totals 15 residues. V gave up 5 bases and J gave up 4 bases, with 17 bases separating them. CDR3 nucleotides: TGTGCCAGCAGTCGTAGCGGGGGTCGCAGCTATGGCTACACCTTC. This translates into CASSRSGGRSYGYTF.

The chain has TRBV12-3 or TRBV12-4 and TRBJ2-1; D unclear. The germline V and J ends were trimmed by 6 bases and 8 bases, with 14 bases remaining between them. CDR3 length: 13 residues. This CDR3 reads CASSDGPLDEQFF. The CDR3 nucleotides read TGTGCCAGCAGCGATGGTCCCTTGGATGAGCAGTTCTTC.

This clonotype was found a few times. This chain links TRBV12-3 or TRBV12-4 with TRBJ2-4; either TRBD1 or TRBD2 may fit D (6 bases each). Trimming shortened V by 7 bases and J by 2 bases, and 12 bases separated the two germline ends. There are 14 residues in the CDR3. DNA for the CDR3: TGTGCCAGCACCGGAGGGGGTACCAAAAACATTCAGTACTTC. This translates into CASTGGGTKNIQYF.

This chain links TRBV11-2 with TRBJ2-3; perhaps TRBD2 as D (6 bases). CDR3 length equals 14 residues. Germline-derived CDR1 and CDR2 are SGHAT and FQNNGV. Trimming took off 7 bases at V and 3 bases at J, with 14 bases between the two ends. CDR3 region: CASTKEGLTDTQYF. In DNA form, the CDR3 reads TGTGCCAGCACAAAGGAGGGGTTGACAGATACGCAGTATTTT. The variable domain in full, completed from reference TRBV11-2 and TRBJ2-3, reads EAGVAQSPRYKIIEKRQSVAFWCNPISGHATLYWYQQILGQGPKLLIQFQNNGVVDDSQLPKDRFSAERLKGVDSTLKIQPAKLEDSAVYLCASTKEGLTDTQYFGPGTRLTVL.

The V call is TRBV7-6, the J call TRBJ1-2, with 10 positions matching TRBD1. The CDR3 loop spans 14 amino acids. Per the germline V gene, CDR1 is SGHVS and CDR2 is FNYEAQ. After removal of 5 bases from V and 6 bases from J, the junction contained 6 bases not matched to a gene. The CDR3 protein is CASSPDRGLDGYTF. DNA for the CDR3: TGTGCCAGCAGCCCCGACAGGGGGCTGGATGGCTACACCTTC.

The V and J genes are TRBV7-8 and TRBJ1-1, with D unresolved. Trimming shortened V by 7 bases and J by 0 bases, and 15 bases separated the two germline ends. The CDR3 loop spans 15 amino acids. From germline, CDR1 is SGHVS and CDR2 FQNEAQ. The CDR3 DNA is TGTGCCAGCACCTCGACCCTGATCATGAACACTGAAGCTTTCTTT. Amino acids: CASTSTLIMNTEAFF.

The J gene is TRBJ1-5, the V gene TRBV20-1; 8 nucleotides line up with TRBD1. Germline lookup yields CDR1 DFQATT and CDR2 SNEGSKA (reference sequence). The V and J ends lost 3 bases and 4 bases, in that order; junction bases with no gene match: 2. The CDR3 covers 13 residues. CDR3 region: CSARQGANQPQHF. DNA of the CDR3: TGCAGTGCTAGGCAGGGGGCAAATCAGCCCCAGCATTTT.

This rearrangement joins TRBV15 to TRBJ1-6, with D perhaps TRBD1 (5 bases). The V end lost 7 bases, the J end lost 0 bases, and 13 bases lay between the germline ends. The CDR3 is made up of 16 amino acids. CDR1 is LNHNV, CDR2 YYDKDF, per germline (reference sequence). CDR3 amino acids: CATTTTASSYNSPLHF. In DNA form, the CDR3 reads TGTGCCACCACTACGACAGCTAGCTCCTATAATTCACCCCTCCACTTT.

This clonotype was seen a few times. V and J are TRBV2 and TRBJ1-2, with TRBD1 matching 7 bases. V was pared by 4 bases and J by 4 bases, with 6 bases of the junction left unmatched. Germline CDR1 reads SNHLY; CDR2 reads FYNNEI. This CDR3 comprises 14 residues. The CDR3 DNA follows: TGTGCCAGCAGTGCGGGACAGAGTCTCTATGGCTACACCTTC. It codes for CASSAGQSLYGYTF.

The J gene is TRBJ1-1, the V gene TRBV9; maybe TRBD1 (6 bases). CDR3 length: 15 residues. The germline V gene has CDR1 SGDLS and CDR2 YYNGEE. V was cut by 0 bases and J by 5 bases, with 14 bases left in between. The chain's CDR3 is CASSVVGPGVTEAFF. The CDR3 coding sequence is TGTGCCAGCAGCGTAGTCGGTCCAGGGGTTACTGAAGCTTTCTTT.

This clonotype was detected only a few times. The chain recombines TRBV15 with TRBJ1-3, with TRBD1 matching 7 bases. Germline V gives CDR1 LNHNV, CDR2 YYDKDF (reference sequence). The CDR3 has 14 amino acids. J lost 3 bases, V lost 3 bases, and 2 bases had no gene match. The CDR3 DNA sequence: TGTGCCACCAGCAGGGACAGGTTTGGAAACACCATATATTTT. The encoded protein is CATSRDRFGNTIYF.

This clonotype turned up a few times. The rearrangement joins TRBV5-1 to TRBJ2-6; D call uncertain. This CDR3 is built from 14 residues. The V gene lost 5 bases and the J gene lost 0 bases, with 6 bases spanning the gap. CDR1 and CDR2 (germline): SGHRS, YFSETQ. The CDR3 bases are TGCGCCAGCAGTCCAGCCTCTGGGGCCAACGTCCTGACTTTC. Residues: CASSPASGANVLTF.

This clonotype appeared a few times. The chain joins TRBV4-2 to TRBJ2-3; a possible D gene is TRBD2 (5 bases). The germline gives CDR1 LGHNA, CDR2 YNFKEQ. The V gene lost 4 bases and the J gene lost 6 bases, with 17 bases spanning the gap. The CDR3 contains 15 residues. This CDR3 reads CASSPGDEGDDTQYF. The CDR3 bases are TGTGCCAGCAGCCCCGGGGATGAGGGAGACGATACGCAGTATTTT.

This clonotype was counted many times. The V call is TRBV18, the J call TRBJ2-2; 7 bases map to TRBD2. After removal of 3 bases from V and 5 bases from J, the junction contained 3 bases not matched to a gene. Germline-derived CDR1 and CDR2 are KGHSH and LQKENI. The CDR3 is 14 residues long. The CDR3 DNA is TGTGCCAGCTCACCGCCGGGACTAACCGGGGAGCTGTTTTTT. Translated, it gives CASSPPGLTGELFF.